This T cell receptor (beta chain) was sequenced for a study of shared clonotypes between healthy human individuals. At the level of the study: A couple of women and a few men aged 18 to 49 made up the donors. Three plates each covered CD4 naive and memory; CD8 naive two, CD8 memory one.

Note on this clone: Its cognate antigen is unknown.

Points from the study as a whole: Represented diversity (both genetic and exposure-history) was limited by the small number of donors.

The repertoire was sequenced with immunoSEQ multiplex PCR; TCRdb's copy has only in-frame clones and lacks some. In the table there are 2 million to 3 million clones, 93% of which are singletons. The CDR3 extends over 12 amino acids. Per the germline V gene, CDR1 is MGHRA and CDR2 is YSYEKL. With 3 bases removed from V and 8 bases from J, the gap between germline ends came to 10 bases. A CD45RA-negative memory subset and a CD45RA+ naive subset were separated from the CD4+ cells. The chain employs TRBV4-1 and TRBJ1-2; D ambiguous. This clonotype originated in a man in his late teens or twenties in good health. Some clones in this sample may be carry-over from other donors' samples. The source material was naive CD4+ T cells from PBMCs. Subset of the sample: CD45RA+ positively selected. This chain's CDR3 is CASSHRSYGYTF. The CDR3 bases are TGCGCCAGCAGCCACCGATCCTACGGCTACACCTTC.